The clone carrying this TCR beta chain turned up a few times. As yet, its antigen is unknown. This CDR3 region has 11 residues. The V end lost 0 bases, the J end lost 6 bases, and 3 bases lay between the germline ends. Germline CDR1 reads MNHEY; CDR2 reads SVGEGT. The data were taken from a study of metastatic and nonmetastatic thyroid tumors. Study-wide context: It was across blood and tumor or nodule tissue from malignant and benign thyroid patients that repertoires were compared. Study-wide results and caveats: In both blood and tumor samples, TCR beta diversity was reported significantly higher for malignant than benign nodules.

With MiXCR, TCRdb reprocessed the PCR reads. Of 21,000 or so clones in the sample, roughly 14% are singletons; the top ten hold about a fifth. Before thyroid surgery, none of the patients had received any treatment. The sequenced material came from blood. The clonotype originates from a female donor with papillary thyroid cancer or a benign thyroid nodule (not recorded which). Some clones in this sample may be carry-over from other donors' samples. The chain carries TRBV6-2 or TRBV6-3 and TRBJ2-7, with unresolved D. DNA for the CDR3: TGTGCCAGCAGTTACTCCAGCGAGCAGTACTTC. Its translation: CASSYSSEQYF.